Listed below are T cell receptor beta chains from one sample, sequenced in a study of cytomegalovirus exposure and HLA in healthy donors. The data were produced by immunoSEQ multiplex PCR, yet TCRdb's version contains in-frame clones alone and is incomplete. Altogether over 250,000 clones are present, approximately 86% being singletons, with the ten largest covering 1% to 1.5%. The sequenced material came from PBMCs. The source is a woman aged 25-40 years in good health and CMV-seropositive. CDR3s include the opening cysteine and the closing phenylalanine or tryptophan. The D gene is left open where the match is weak. Where a row states a size, it is once, few, many or the class of an expanded clone; other rows omit it.

TRBV6-5	TRBJ2-7	.	TRBD2	TGTGCCAGCAGTAGCGGGACCTCCTACGAGCAGTACTTC	CASSSGTSYEQYF
TRBV10-3	TRBJ2-1	.	.	TGTGCCACCCTATCGAGGGAGTCGGCCTACAATGAGCAGTTCTTC	CATLSRESAYNEQFF
TRBV5-1	TRBJ1-5	once	.	TGCGCCAGCAGCTTGGGCGAGACTAGCAATCAGCCCCAGCATTTT	CASSLGETSNQPQHF
TRBV12-5	TRBJ2-5	.	.	TGTGCTAGTGGTTTGAAAATAGAGACCCAGTACTTC	CASGLKIETQYF
TRBV30	TRBJ2-7	few	.	TGTGCCTACATTGACAGAGCCAGCTCCTACGAGCAGTACTTC	CAYIDRASSYEQYF
TRBV19	TRBJ2-7	.	.	TGTGCCAGTAGTATTGTGGGTGGGACCTACGAGCAGTACTTC	CASSIVGGTYEQYF
TRBV25-1	TRBJ2-1	.	.	TGTGCCAGCAGCGCCGCAACTCGGGGATGGTACAATGAGCAGTTCTTC	CASSAATRGWYNEQFF
TRBV12-5	TRBJ1-2	few	.	TGTGCTAGTGCCCCCTCCCCCGACTCTGGCTACACCTTC	CASAPSPDSGYTF
TRBV29-1	TRBJ2-3	.	.	TGCAGCGCGACATCCCGATCGGTCCAGCCTTTCACAGATACGCAGTATTTT	CSATSRSVQPFTDTQYF
TRBV27	TRBJ1-1	.	TRBD1	TGTGCCAGCAGTTTCGGACAGGATTGGAACACTGAAGCTTTCTTT	CASSFGQDWNTEAFF
TRBV4-1	TRBJ1-5	.	.	TGCGCCAGCAGCCAACTCGGGAATCAGCCCCAGCATTTT	CASSQLGNQPQHF
TRBV7-6	TRBJ2-7	.	TRBD2	TGTGCCAGCAGCTCGGGACTAGCGGGAGTGTTGAGCGAGCAGTACTTC	CASSSGLAGVLSEQYF
TRBV28	TRBJ1-4	few	.	TGTGCCAGCAGTTCCGGGAGGGATCGAGGAAAACTGTTTTTT	CASSSGRDRGKLFF
TRBV15	TRBJ1-5	.	TRBD1	TGTGCCACCAGCGTAGACAGGGGTAGCAATCAGCCCCAGCATTTT	CATSVDRGSNQPQHF
TRBV7-3	TRBJ2-3	.	TRBD2	TGTGCCAGCGGGCTAGCGGGCTACACAGATACGCAGTATTTT	CASGLAGYTDTQYF
TRBV7-2	TRBJ2-7	.	.	TGTGCCAGCAGCTTTACAGGACGCTCCTACGAGCAGTACTTC	CASSFTGRSYEQYF
TRBV27	TRBJ2-1	.	TRBD2	TGTGCCAGCAGTTCTGGACTAGCGGGGGACAATGAGCAGTTCTTC	CASSSGLAGDNEQFF
TRBV15	TRBJ1-5	.	.	TGTGCCACCAGCAGGACGGGAGATAGCAATCAGCCCCAGCATTTT	CATSRTGDSNQPQHF
TRBV4-2	TRBJ2-3	.	TRBD2	TGTGCCAGCAGCCTCGCTCTGGGGACTAGCGGCAGCACAGATACGCAGTATTTT	CASSLALGTSGSTDTQYF
TRBV19	TRBJ2-3	once	TRBD2	TGTGCCAGCTCCCTAGCGGGAGTGGCAGATACGCAGTATTTT	CASSLAGVADTQYF
TRBV5-1	TRBJ2-1	.	.	TGCGCCAGCAGCTTGGATGGGTTCAGGGGCAATGAGCAGTTCTTC	CASSLDGFRGNEQFF
TRBV6-6	TRBJ2-7	.	TRBD2	TGTGCCGCCGCTAGCGGGTTAAGCTCCTACGAGCAGTACTTC	CAAASGLSSYEQYF
TRBV15	TRBJ1-5	.	TRBD1	TGTGCCACCAGCAGAGACAGGGGGAGCAATCAGCCCCAGCATTTT	CATSRDRGSNQPQHF
TRBV6-4	TRBJ2-1	.	.	TGTGCCAGCAGTACCCGAGCGGGCTTTACCTACAATGAGCAGTTCTTC	CASSTRAGFTYNEQFF
TRBV9	TRBJ2-7	.	.	TGTGCCAGCAGCGTAGTTGGGGGAGTCGAGCAGTACTTC	CASSVVGGVEQYF
TRBV27	TRBJ2-7	.	.	TGTGCCAGCAAGGCTTCGGCTGGAACCTACGAGCAGTACTTC	CASKASAGTYEQYF
TRBV4-3	TRBJ2-2	.	.	TGCGCCAGCAGCTGGGTCTCCGGCGGGCCCGGGGAGCTGTTTTTT	CASSWVSGGPGELFF
TRBV9	TRBJ2-3	.	TRBD1	TGTGCCAGCAGCCCCCCAGGGACAGGGGGAGATACGCAGTATTTT	CASSPPGTGGDTQYF
TRBV5-1	TRBJ2-5	once	TRBD2	TGCGCCAGCAGCTTGGAAGGACTAGCGTGGTCAGAGACCCAGTACTTC	CASSLEGLAWSETQYF